In this sample, the clone carrying this T cell receptor beta chain turned up many times. This sample was taken from a study of T-cell reconstitution after alpha-beta-depleted transplantation in children. This CDR3 contains 15 residues. V gave up 6 bases and J gave up 7 bases, with 19 bases separating them. Germline lookup yields CDR1 DFQATT and CDR2 SNEGSKA (reference sequence). Preparation of the TCRbeta library involved a method that used unique molecular identifiers. MiXCR, applied by TCRdb to the PCR reads, yields one record per CDR3 protein. The repertoire holds 100,000 to 120,000 distinct CDR3 sequences, with 10% as singletons.

Here the sequenced sample was PBMCs from the stem cell graft donor, taken from the stem cell graft. The chain recombines TRBV20-1 with TRBJ1-6; D remains unclear. This clonotype was sampled from a human donor who donated a stem cell graft to a child with acute lymphoblastic leukemia. CDR3 sequence (DNA): TGCAGTGCCCTCCCCCGGGTCGGACCCAATTCACCCCTCCACTTT. Translating it yields CSALPRVGPNSPLHF.